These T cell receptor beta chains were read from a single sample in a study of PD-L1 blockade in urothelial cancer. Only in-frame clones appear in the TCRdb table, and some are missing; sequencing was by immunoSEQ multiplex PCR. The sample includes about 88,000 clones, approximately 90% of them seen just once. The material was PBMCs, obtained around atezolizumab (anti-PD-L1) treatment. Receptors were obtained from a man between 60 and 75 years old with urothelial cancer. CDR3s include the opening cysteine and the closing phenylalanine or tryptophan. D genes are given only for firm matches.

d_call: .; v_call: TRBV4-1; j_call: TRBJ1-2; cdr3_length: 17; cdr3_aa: CASSRAQGVRTNYGYTF; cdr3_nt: TGCGCCAGCAGCCGGGCCCAAGGCGTTCGGACTAACTATGGCTACACCTTC
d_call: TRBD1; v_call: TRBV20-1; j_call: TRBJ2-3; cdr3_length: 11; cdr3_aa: CTGARTDTQYF; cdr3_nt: TGTACAGGGGCGAGGACAGATACGCAGTATTTT
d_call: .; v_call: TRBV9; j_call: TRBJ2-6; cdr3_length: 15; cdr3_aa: CASSVVGDGANVLTF; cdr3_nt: TGTGCCAGCAGCGTAGTGGGCGACGGGGCCAACGTCCTGACTTTC
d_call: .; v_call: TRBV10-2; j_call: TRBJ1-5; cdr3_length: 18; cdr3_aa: CASSAFYGGVDSNQPQHF; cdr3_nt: TGCGCCAGCAGTGCGTTTTACGGGGGGGTCGATAGCAATCAGCCCCAGCATTTT
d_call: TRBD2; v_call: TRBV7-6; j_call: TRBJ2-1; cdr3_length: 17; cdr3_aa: CASSLGGRTSGNNEQFF; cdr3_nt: TGTGCCAGCAGCTTAGGGGGGAGGACTAGCGGTAACAATGAGCAGTTCTTC
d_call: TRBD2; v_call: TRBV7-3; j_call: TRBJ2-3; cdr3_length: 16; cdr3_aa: CASSLKGGTTTDTQYF; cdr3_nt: TGTGCCAGCAGCTTAAAGGGTGGGACTACCACAGATACGCAGTATTTT
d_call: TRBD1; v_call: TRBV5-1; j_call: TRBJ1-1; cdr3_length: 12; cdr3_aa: CASGDRGAEAFF; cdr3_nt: TGCGCCAGCGGGGACAGGGGCGCTGAAGCTTTCTTT
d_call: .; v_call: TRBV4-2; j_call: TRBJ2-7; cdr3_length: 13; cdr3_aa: CASSQDRSYEQYF; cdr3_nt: TGTGCCAGCAGCCAAGACAGGTCCTACGAGCAGTACTTC
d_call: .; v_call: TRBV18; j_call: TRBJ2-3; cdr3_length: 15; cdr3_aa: CASSPGREDTDTQYF; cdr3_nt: TGTGCCAGCTCACCAGGGCGGGAAGACACAGATACGCAGTATTTT
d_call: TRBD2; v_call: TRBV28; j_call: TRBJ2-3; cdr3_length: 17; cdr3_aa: CASSPGLAGESTDTQYF; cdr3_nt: TGTGCCAGCAGTCCGGGACTAGCGGGAGAGAGCACAGATACGCAGTATTTT
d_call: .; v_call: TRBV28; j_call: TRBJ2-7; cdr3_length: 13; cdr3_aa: CASSEGDRYEQYF; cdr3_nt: TGTGCCAGCAGCGAGGGTGATCGGTACGAGCAGTACTTC